This T cell receptor (beta chain) was identified in a study of chemoradiotherapy in HPV16-positive cancers. Across the study: Candidate HPV-specific clones and shared TCR motifs came from a couple of HPV16-positive patients. Regarding the study as a whole: Candidate HPV-specific clones and E7-related TCR motifs grew in tumor during treatment. Better recurrence-free survival went with HPV-responsive T-cell expansion in HPV16-positive patients. The functional HPV-specific definition rests on just two HPV16-positive patients.

The table came from immunoSEQ multiplex PCR; TCRdb's copy has only in-frame clones and leaves some out. The top ten clones hold about 37% of a sample with about 9,200 clones, roughly 80% of them seen once. Points on this clone: The antigen remains undetermined.

The clonotype comes from a human donor with HPV-associated anogenital cancer. This material consisted of tumor tissue, taken from a patient who underwent chemoradiotherapy.

CDR3 coding DNA: TGCGCCAGCAGCTTGGAATTGTCAAGCGCCACTTCTGGGGCCAACGTCCTGACTTTC. Translated: CASSLELSSATSGANVLTF. This chain connects TRBV5-1 to TRBJ2-6; no definite D call. The CDR3 runs 19 residues. The V and J ends lost 0 bases and 1 base respectively, with 17 bases between them. Germline-derived CDR1 and CDR2 are SGHRS and YFSETQ.